This TCR beta chain came from a study of technical replicates of blood from a handful of donors. V gave up 5 bases and J gave up 2 bases, with 16 bases separating them. The germline CDR1 and CDR2 sequences are SNHLY and FYNNEI. This CDR3 is 17 amino acids long. Sequenced by immunoSEQ multiplex PCR; TCRdb stores in-frame clones only, minus some. The sample records approximately 88,000 clones, around 94% being singletons. Sequencing was carried out using T cells isolated from PBMCs. This sequence was found in a human donor in good health. The chain has TRBV2 and TRBJ2-6, with D possibly TRBD1 on 5 matching bases. The CDR3 loop reads CASSPQGQMAGANVLTF. The CDR3 region has the DNA TGTGCCAGCAGTCCCCAAGGACAAATGGCTGGGGCCAACGTCCTGACTTTC. The full variable domain, in which reference TRBV2 and TRBJ2-6 provide the parts outside the CDR3, is EPEVTQTPSHQVTQMGQEVILRCVPISNHLYFYWYRQILGQKVEFLVSFYNNEISEKSEIFDDQFSVERPDGSNFTLKIRSTKLEDSAMYFCASSPQGQMAGANVLTFGAGSRLTVL.